The 29 T cell receptor beta chains below come from one sample, sequenced in a study of neurological immune-mediated disorders. Described time point: longitudinal time-point 2. TCRdb analysed the 5' RACE reads with MiXCR anew, one entry per CDR3 protein. The sample lists 65,000 to 85,000 distinct CDR3 sequences, more than 5% occurring once. The specimen sequenced was PBMCs. The receptor set was obtained from a woman aged 55-69 years with multiple sclerosis.

In its sample, this clonotype was seen many times. The chain joins TRBV5-1 to TRBJ2-2, with TRBD1 identical over 11 bases. The CDR3 has 17 residues. Germline CDR1 SGHRS, CDR2 YFSETQ. Trimming at V came to 1 base and at J to 7 bases, leaving 9 bases not matched to a gene. DNA for the CDR3: TGCGCCAGCAGCTTGCTTCCGGGACAGGGGGTTAGCGGGGAGCTGTTTTTT. It encodes CASSLLPGQGVSGELFF. Based on the CDR3 plus reference TRBV5-1 and TRBJ2-2, the full variable domain is KAGVTQTPRYLIKTRGQQVTLSCSPISGHRSVSWYQQTPGQGLQFLFEYFSETQRNKGNFPGRFSGRQFSNSRSEMNVSTLELGDSALYLCASSLLPGQGVSGELFFGEGSRLTVL.

Ten or more counts support this clonotype. The CDR3: CASSVTGRASNEQFF. CDR3 bases: TGTGCCAGCAGCGTGACAGGGAGGGCATCTAATGAGCAGTTCTTC. The V gene is TRBV5-6, the J gene TRBJ2-1, with D possibly being TRBD1 or TRBD2 (7 bases each). Germline V gene data show CDR1 as SGHDT and CDR2 as YYEEEE. The V and J ends lost 4 bases and 7 bases respectively, with 18 bases between them. The CDR3 is 15 amino acids.

Concerning this clonotype: Since a much larger clone is just one base distant, this may be a read error. The chain joins TRBV6-2 or TRBV6-3 to TRBJ1-2; 7 bases map to TRBD1. The CDR3 is 17 amino acids. After removal of 4 bases from V and 1 base from J, the junction contained 12 bases not matched to a gene. Per germline, CDR1 MNHEY and CDR2 SVGEGT. CDR3 DNA sequence: TGTGCCAGCAGTTTTGACAGGGTCGACAGCTATAACTATGGCTACACCTTC. Its protein product is CASSFDRVDSYNYGYTF.

On this clonotype itself: A junction end diverges from the germline sequence, so it may reflect a read error. This chain joins TRBV15 and TRBJ2-1; weak D call: TRBD2 (7 bases). Germline V gives CDR1 LNHNV, CDR2 YYDKDF (reference sequence). CDR3 size: 13 residues. The CDR3 loop reads CSTQPGGSNEQFF. The CDR3, as DNA: TGTTCCACCCAGCCGGGGGGCTCGAATGAGCAGTTCTTC.

This clonotype has at least ten counts. For the CDR3, the DNA is TGTGCCAGCAGTCCGTATCAGGGGGTGAACTATGGCTACACCTTC. This gives the protein CASSPYQGVNYGYTF. V and J are TRBV12-3 or TRBV12-4 and TRBJ1-2; 7 bases align to TRBD1. The V and J ends lost 5 bases and 2 bases, in that order; junction bases with no gene match: 8. This CDR3 spans 15 amino acids.

This clonotype was seen many times. The chain links TRBV7-2 to TRBJ1-1; the D gene is possibly TRBD1 (5 bases). The CDR3 is 15 amino acids. CDR1 SGHTA and CDR2 FQGNSA come from the germline V gene. Trimming left V 3 bases short and J 1 base short, with 12 bases between. The CDR3 DNA follows: TGTGCCAGCAGCTTGGCGGGGGGGACGAACACTGAAGCTTTCTTT. It specifies CASSLAGGTNTEAFF.

This clonotype has a count of ten or more. The chain joins TRBV7-6 to TRBJ1-2, with D perhaps matching TRBD1 (6 bases). Looked up from germline, CDR1 is SGHVS and CDR2 is FNYEAQ. The CDR3 covers 14 residues. The V gene lost 6 bases and the J gene lost 8 bases, with 19 bases spanning the gap. The CDR3 sequence: CASRPNPQGGGYTF. The CDR3, as DNA: TGTGCCAGCAGACCAAACCCACAGGGTGGCGGCTACACCTTC.

This clonotype has a count of ten or more. V is TRBV9 and J is TRBJ2-7, with 8 positions matching TRBD2. Unmatched junction bases numbered 10, after V lost 0 bases and J lost 2 bases. The CDR3 length is 17 residues. The germline V gene has CDR1 SGDLS and CDR2 YYNGEE. The CDR3 reads CASSVVKPSGCPYEQYF. The CDR3 DNA reads as TGTGCCAGCAGCGTAGTTAAGCCTAGCGGGTGCCCCTACGAGCAGTACTTC.

There are many counts of this clonotype. The chain uses TRBV6-6 and TRBJ2-4; no clear D. The CDR3 contains 10 residues. The germline gives CDR1 MNHNY, CDR2 SVGAGI (reference sequence). Trimming stripped 9 bases from V and 4 bases from J, with 4 bases between. For the CDR3, the DNA is TGTGCCAGTCGTAAAAACATTCAGTACTTC. Residues: CASRKNIQYF.

Many counts were recorded for this clonotype. V usage is TRBV5-8 and J usage is TRBJ1-2, with D hard to call. This CDR3 comprises 14 residues. V lost 4 bases, J lost 3 bases, and 13 bases lay in between. Germline lookup yields CDR1 SGHTS and CDR2 YDEGEE. This chain's CDR3 is CASSVLAGDYGYTF. The CDR3 nucleotides are TGTGCCAGCAGCGTGCTGGCAGGCGACTATGGCTACACCTTC. Filled out from reference TRBV5-8 and TRBJ1-2, the complete variable domain reads EAGVTQSPTHLIKTRGQQATLRCSPISGHTSVYWYQQALGLGLQFLLWYDEGEERNRGNFPPRFSGRQFPNYSSELNVNALELEDSALYLCASSVLAGDYGYTFGSGTRLTVV.

This clonotype showed up many times. The rearrangement uses TRBV6-1 and TRBJ2-7, with 8 bases lining up with TRBD1. Per the germline V gene, CDR1 is MNHNS and CDR2 is SASEGT. This CDR3 has 14 amino acids. V lost 6 bases to trimming and J lost 3 bases; unmatched junction nucleotides: 7. The CDR3 sequence is CASSHGQGNYEQYF. In DNA form, the CDR3 reads TGTGCCAGCAGCCACGGACAGGGTAACTACGAGCAGTACTTC.

The table lists this clonotype with a few counts. This chain's CDR3 is CASSQIPSAKNIQYF. In nucleotides, the CDR3 is TGTGCCAGCAGCCAGATACCTTCGGCCAAAAACATTCAGTACTTC. The chain couples TRBV3-1 to TRBJ2-4; D is uncertain. The germline gives CDR1 LGHDT, CDR2 YNNKEL (reference sequence). Trimming took 3 bases from V and 1 from J, leaving 10 bases between them. The CDR3 runs 15 residues.

There are many counts of this clonotype. The junction departs from germline at one end; a sequencing error may be responsible. This sequence joins TRBV7-7 and TRBJ1-5; D gene uncertain. CDR1 is SSHAT, CDR2 FNYEAQ, per germline (reference sequence). The CDR3 sequence is 14 residues long. The CDR3 DNA sequence: TGTGCTAGCAGCTTAGCGACCAGCAATCAGCCCCAGCATTTT. This encodes CASSLATSNQPQHF.

The chain carries TRBV10-2 and TRBJ2-7; D unclear. Germline CDR1 and CDR2: WSHSY and SAAADI. The CDR3 is 17 amino acids. Trimming took 8 bases from V and 0 from J, leaving 23 bases between them. For the CDR3, the DNA is TGCGCCAGCGGATCTTCCCCAACAAGGGTGAACTCCTACGAGCAGTACTTC. The encoded protein is CASGSSPTRVNSYEQYF.

This clonotype was detected many times. The chain recombines TRBV20-1 with TRBJ1-5; no firm D call. V was trimmed by 0 bases and J by 0 bases, leaving 15 bases between them. The germline V gene encodes CDR1 DFQATT and CDR2 SNEGSKA (reference sequence). CDR3 length: 17 residues. The CDR3 region is CSARDYSRVYSNQPQHF. Written as DNA, the CDR3 is TGCAGTGCTAGAGATTACAGCCGGGTCTATAGCAATCAGCCCCAGCATTTT.

V is TRBV5-1 and J is TRBJ2-7, with D tentatively TRBD2 (5 bases). This CDR3 is 14 amino acids long. Per germline, CDR1 SGHRS and CDR2 YFSETQ. Trimming pared 0 bases from V and 1 base from J, leaving 8 bases between. The CDR3 protein is CASSLAGESYEQYF. Here the CDR3 DNA reads TGCGCCAGCAGCTTGGCCGGGGAATCCTACGAGCAGTACTTC.

This clonotype was seen ten or more times. This chain's CDR3 is CASSYSVIGDYEQYF. The CDR3 DNA is TGTGCCAGCAGTTACTCGGTTATCGGAGACTACGAGCAGTACTTC. This sequence joins TRBV6-6 and TRBJ2-7; the D is unclear. The CDR3 runs 15 residues. Trimming took 0 bases from V and 3 from J, leaving 12 bases between them. Germline CDR1 is MNHNY and CDR2 is SVGAGI (reference sequence).

This clonotype was recorded at least ten times. The chain links TRBV6-5 to TRBJ2-3, with D unclear. CDR3 length: 13 residues. Per the germline V gene, CDR1 is MNHEY and CDR2 is SVGAGI. Trimming stripped 6 bases from V and 1 base from J, with 8 bases between. CDR3 sequence (DNA): TGTGCCAGCAGACGGATTGGCACAGATACGCAGTATTTT. Translation gives CASRRIGTDTQYF.

This clonotype was recorded a few times. This sequence joins TRBV6-5 and TRBJ1-1; no reliable D call. V was shortened by 0 bases and J by 1 base, with 12 bases between the two germline ends. This CDR3 contains 16 residues. Germline V gene sequence: CDR1 MNHEY, CDR2 SVGAGI. CDR3 DNA sequence: TGTGCCAGCAGTTACTCGAGTGTTGGCAAGAACACTGAAGCTTTCTTT. It is translated as CASSYSSVGKNTEAFF.

This clonotype was seen at least ten times. The chain carries TRBV9 and TRBJ2-7, with a possible D match to TRBD1 (5 bases). Germline lookup yields CDR1 SGDLS and CDR2 YYNGEE. The CDR3 has 14 amino acids. V lost 0 bases, J lost 3 bases, and 10 bases lay in between. In nucleotides, the CDR3 is TGTGCCAGCAGCGTAGGACAGACGATCTACGAGCAGTACTTC. It specifies CASSVGQTIYEQYF.

A note on this clonotype: Since a much larger clone is just one base distant, this may be a read error. The genes are TRBV2 and TRBJ1-5; D gene ambiguous. From germline, CDR1 is SNHLY and CDR2 FYNNEI. This CDR3 is built from 14 residues. The CDR3 DNA is TGTGTCAGCAGAGCCTCATTTAACAATCAGCCCCAGCATTTT. It specifies CVSRASFNNQPQHF.

About this clonotype: With a much larger clone just one base away, this may be a read error. The gene calls are TRBV20-1 and TRBJ1-2, with TRBD1 matching over 8 bases. The CDR3 spans 13 residues. The V gene's germline CDR1 is DFQATT and CDR2 SNEGSKA (reference sequence). Trimming took 6 bases from V and 4 from J; bases not matched to a gene: 7. As DNA, the CDR3 is TGCAGTGCCAAGGGACAGGATGGCTATGGCTACACCTTC. Its translation is CSAKGQDGYGYTF.

This clonotype was recorded many times. The chain has TRBV18 and TRBJ2-5; D possibly corresponds to TRBD1 (5 bases). Looked up from germline, CDR1 is KGHSH and CDR2 is LQKENI. V was clipped by 3 bases and J by 5 bases, with 13 bases between them. The CDR3 spans 14 residues. CDR3 nucleotides: TGTGCCAGCTCACCCCCCGTAGGGGTGGAGACCCAGTACTTC. It is translated as CASSPPVGVETQYF.

The chain is built from TRBV7-6 and TRBJ2-1, with TRBD1 matching over 7 bases. The CDR3 totals 14 residues. Trimming at V came to 2 bases and at J to 6 bases, leaving 4 bases not matched to a gene. Germline V gene sequence: CDR1 SGHVS, CDR2 FNYEAQ. The CDR3 here is CASSLTWTGNEQFF. The CDR3 DNA sequence: TGTGCCAGCAGCTTAACCTGGACAGGCAATGAGCAGTTCTTC.

This clonotype appeared many times. The rearrangement joins TRBV6-1 to TRBJ2-7; D tentatively reads TRBD1 or TRBD2 (5 bases each). Germline V gene lookup returns CDR1 MNHNS and CDR2 SASEGT. The CDR3 has 11 residues. V was trimmed by 8 bases and J by 2 bases, leaving 7 bases between them. DNA for the CDR3: TGTGCCAGCGGGGGAACCTACGAGCAGTACTTC. Encoded protein: CASGGTYEQYF.

This clonotype was observed at least ten times. The J gene is TRBJ2-2, the V gene TRBV5-6, with unresolved D. V lost 2 bases, J lost 3 bases, and 11 bases lay in between. The CDR3 extends over 15 amino acids. Germline CDR1 reads SGHDT; CDR2 reads YYEEEE. CDR3 in amino acids: CASSFVNRDTGELFF. CDR3 sequence (DNA): TGTGCCAGCAGCTTCGTGAACAGAGACACCGGGGAGCTGTTTTTT.

This clonotype was picked up many times. The J gene is TRBJ2-2, the V gene TRBV20-1; D remains unclear. V was shortened by 6 bases and J by 5 bases, with 16 bases between the two germline ends. In germline, CDR1 is DFQATT, CDR2 SNEGSKA (reference sequence). The CDR3 length is 14 residues. CDR3 sequence: CSAGRYGRTGELFF. CDR3 in DNA: TGCAGTGCCGGGCGTTATGGCAGGACCGGGGAGCTGTTTTTT.

In its sample, this clonotype was seen many times. V and J are TRBV7-8 and TRBJ1-5; D unclear. The germline V gene has CDR1 SGHVS and CDR2 FQNEAQ. V lost 6 bases and J 3 bases, leaving 18 bases between the germline ends. This CDR3 comprises 16 residues. DNA of the CDR3: TGTGCCAGCAGTCTGTCGGTGCGGGAGTCCAATCAGCCCCAGCATTTT. Protein sequence: CASSLSVRESNQPQHF.

This clonotype appeared many times. The genes are TRBV5-5 and TRBJ2-1, with D uncertain. V lost 1 base, J lost 2 bases, and 4 bases lay in between. Germline CDR1 is SGHKS and CDR2 is YYEKEE (reference sequence). The CDR3 runs to 13 residues. The CDR3 sequence is CASSLTPYNEQFF. The CDR3 DNA follows: TGTGCCAGCAGCTTGACACCCTACAATGAGCAGTTCTTC.